Following are 23 T cell receptor beta chains from one sample sequenced in a study of shared clonotypes between healthy human individuals. Produced via immunoSEQ multiplex PCR; TCRdb's table is partial and in-frame only. The sample contains roughly 680,000 clones, over 55% of which appear only once. Sequencing was done on a sample of memory CD4+ T cells sorted from blood. Subset denoted: CD45RA-negative fraction. The receptors originated from a woman younger than 45 in good health.

The chain carries TRBV2 and TRBJ2-3; weak D call: TRBD1 (6 bases). The V gene lost 7 bases and the J gene lost 0 bases, with 14 bases spanning the gap. CDR1 and CDR2 (germline): SNHLY, FYNNEI. This CDR3 region has 15 residues. The CDR3: CASKGTSPSTDTQYF. CDR3 DNA sequence: TGTGCCAGCAAGGGGACATCCCCTAGCACAGATACGCAGTATTTT.

This sequence joins TRBV6-4 and TRBJ2-2, with a weak D call TRBD2 (5 bases). V dropped 3 bases and J dropped 3 bases, with 5 bases sitting between them. The CDR3 is 13 amino acids. Germline CDR1 MRHNA, CDR2 SNTAGT. The CDR3 bases are TGTGCCAGCAGTGAGGAGGACACCGGGGAGCTGTTTTTT. Protein product: CASSEEDTGELFF.

This clone has only a few counts. V gene TRBV14 combines with J gene TRBJ1-2, with D possibly matching TRBD1 (5 bases). CDR3 length: 19 amino acids. V gave up 2 bases and J gave up 0 bases, with 22 bases separating them. CDR1 is SGHDN, CDR2 FVKESK, per germline. CDR3 in DNA: TGTGCCAGCAGCCAATCGTGGGACCTAGGGGAATGGGCTAACTATGGCTACACCTTC. This encodes CASSQSWDLGEWANYGYTF. Using reference TRBV14 and TRBJ1-2 for the parts outside the CDR3, the full variable domain is EAGVTQFPSHSVIEKGQTVTLRCDPISGHDNLYWYRRVMGKEIKFLLHFVKESKQDESGMPNNRFLAERTGGTYSTLKVQPAELEDSGVYFCASSQSWDLGEWANYGYTFGSGTRLTVV.

CDR3 in DNA: TGTGCCAGCAGCTCCAGGGGGCGGACAGATACGCAGTATTTT. This codes for CASSSRGRTDTQYF. The rearrangement joins TRBV5-4 to TRBJ2-3; 8 nucleotides agree with TRBD1. CDR3 length: 14 residues. The junction had 3 bases not matched to a gene; V was cut back by 3 bases and J by 3 bases. Germline-derived CDR1 and CDR2 are SGHNT and YYREEE (reference sequence).

This clone was counted only a few times. The chain carries TRBV5-5 and TRBJ1-5; D not certain. V dropped 3 bases and J dropped 0 bases, with 16 bases sitting between them. Germline lookup yields CDR1 SGHKS and CDR2 YYEKEE (reference sequence). This CDR3 region has 17 residues. Written as DNA, the CDR3 is TGTGCCAGCAGCTGGGCAGTTAGTGTTTATAGCAATCAGCCCCAGCATTTT. Residues: CASSWAVSVYSNQPQHF.

The gene calls are TRBV7-9 and TRBJ2-2; D uncertain. Trimming took 0 bases from V and 1 from J, leaving 9 bases between them. Germline-derived CDR1 and CDR2 are SEHNR and FQNEAQ (reference sequence). The CDR3 length is 16 residues. The CDR3 sequence is CASSLAATGNTGELFF. In DNA form, the CDR3 reads TGTGCCAGCAGCTTAGCAGCGACGGGGAACACCGGGGAGCTGTTTTTT.

The chain uses TRBV5-1 and TRBJ1-5; D remains unclear. CDR1 is SGHRS and CDR2 is YFSETQ in the germline V gene. Trimming took off 7 bases at V and 5 bases at J, with 13 bases between the two ends. CDR3 length: 13 residues. DNA for the CDR3: TGCGCCAGCTCCCTTACCGAGGATCAGCCCCAGCATTTT. Translated, it gives CASSLTEDQPQHF.

The chain couples TRBV4-1 to TRBJ1-6; D is ambiguous. CDR1 and CDR2 (germline): MGHRA, YSYEKL. The CDR3 consists of 16 residues. Trimming shortened V by 0 bases and J by 10 bases, and 16 bases separated the two germline ends. The CDR3 region is CASSQDWPQEDSPLHF. Here the CDR3 DNA reads TGCGCCAGCAGCCAAGATTGGCCCCAGGAAGACTCACCCCTCCACTTT.

The genes are TRBV4-2 and TRBJ2-1; 7 positions agree with TRBD2. V was pared by 0 bases and J by 7 bases, with 6 bases of the junction left unmatched. Germline lookup yields CDR1 LGHNA and CDR2 YNFKEQ. CDR3 length: 15 residues. The DNA for the CDR3 is TGTGCCAGCAGCCAAGATAAGGTCGGGGGGAATGAGCAGTTCTTC. As protein: CASSQDKVGGNEQFF.

There are a few counts of this clone. This sample also contains other DNA sequences that code for the same CDR3. V usage is TRBV9 and J usage is TRBJ2-7, with 8 positions matching TRBD2. Germline V gene data show CDR1 as SGDLS and CDR2 as YYNGEE. Unmatched junction bases numbered 1, after V lost 0 bases and J lost 2 bases. There are 14 residues in the CDR3. This CDR3 is CASSVAGGTYEQYF. The DNA for the CDR3 is TGTGCCAGCAGCGTAGCGGGGGGGACCTACGAGCAGTACTTC.

The chain combines TRBV4-1 with TRBJ2-1; the match to TRBD2 covers 7 bases. Germline trimming cut 1 base from V and 0 bases from J; bases unmatched to any gene: 3. The V gene's germline CDR1 is MGHRA and CDR2 YSYEKL. This CDR3 has 16 amino acids. CDR3 nucleotides: TGCGCCAGCAGCCAAGGAAGGACTAGCTCCTACAATGAGCAGTTCTTC. Protein sequence: CASSQGRTSSYNEQFF.

Note on this clone: Other nucleotide sequences in the sample specify the same CDR3. The J gene is TRBJ2-4, the V gene TRBV28; 7 positions agree with TRBD1. This CDR3 is 16 amino acids long. Trimming took 2 bases from V and 0 from J; bases not matched to a gene: 4. The germline CDR1 and CDR2 sequences are MDHEN and SYDVKM. The CDR3 loop reads CASSLGTVLAKNIQYF. CDR3 sequence (DNA): TGTGCCAGCAGTTTAGGGACAGTCCTAGCCAAAAACATTCAGTACTTC.

This clone showed up just once. V and J are TRBV2 and TRBJ2-5; a possible D gene is TRBD2 (7 bases). Germline CDR1 is SNHLY and CDR2 is FYNNEI. The V end was cut by 6 bases, the J end by 5 bases, with 13 bases between. This CDR3 spans 13 amino acids. CDR3 nucleotides: TGTGCCAGCAGAGGGGGGGAGCGCGAGACCCAGTACTTC. This codes for CASRGGERETQYF. Looking up the rest from reference TRBV2 and TRBJ2-5 gives the full variable domain: EPEVTQTPSHQVTQMGQEVILRCVPISNHLYFYWYRQILGQKVEFLVSFYNNEISEKSEIFDDQFSVERPDGSNFTLKIRSTKLEDSAMYFCASRGGERETQYFGPGTRLLVL.

The chain links TRBV5-5 to TRBJ2-5, with D possibly matching TRBD1 (6 bases). This CDR3 has 14 amino acids. The V gene's germline CDR1 is SGHKS and CDR2 YYEKEE (reference sequence). The germline V and J ends were trimmed by 4 bases and 1 base, with 11 bases remaining between them. Written as DNA, the CDR3 is TGTGCCAGCAGCCCGCAGACAGGCCAAGAGACCCAGTACTTC. As protein: CASSPQTGQETQYF.

The CDR3 DNA reads TGCAGCGTTGCCGTTAGCGTAGCGTACTCCTACGAGCAGTACTTC. Translating gives CSVAVSVAYSYEQYF. The chain uses TRBV29-1 and TRBJ2-5; D is possibly TRBD2 (5 bases). TRBJ2-7 matches the DNA end more closely, so the J call is doubtful. The CDR3 is 15 residues long. From germline, CDR1 is SQVTM and CDR2 ANQGSEA.

The V and J genes are TRBV28 and TRBJ1-1; D perhaps matches TRBD1 (5 bases). CDR3 length: 14 amino acids. V shed 5 bases and J shed 1 base, with 11 bases lying between them. Germline V gene sequence: CDR1 MDHEN, CDR2 SYDVKM. This CDR3 reads CASSGGTRNTEAFF. DNA of the CDR3: TGTGCCAGCAGTGGGGGGACGAGGAACACTGAAGCTTTCTTT.

This clone was counted ten times or more. V and J are TRBV6-1 and TRBJ2-7; possible D gene TRBD2, 5 bases. This CDR3 has 13 residues. Trimming stripped 4 bases from V and 3 bases from J, with 10 bases between. CDR1 and CDR2 from the germline V gene are MNHNS and SASEGT. The CDR3 loop is CASSVRGNYEQYF. The CDR3 bases are TGTGCCAGCAGTGTTCGGGGAAACTACGAGCAGTACTTC.

This clone was observed once. This rearrangement joins TRBV6-1 to TRBJ1-4; a possible D gene is TRBD1 (6 bases). The V end was cut by 4 bases, the J end by 2 bases, with 14 bases between. Germline values: CDR1 MNHNS, CDR2 SASEGT. The CDR3 covers 16 residues. The CDR3 DNA sequence: TGTGCCAGCAGTGTCGGGACATTGGCCACTAATGAAAAACTGTTTTTT. Its translation is CASSVGTLATNEKLFF.

The chain couples TRBV5-6 to TRBJ1-1, with TRBD1 matching over 10 bases. V shed 4 bases, J shed 3 bases, and the junction held 12 bases outside the gene matches. CDR1 SGHDT and CDR2 YYEEEE come from the germline V gene. The CDR3 is made up of 17 amino acids. The CDR3 reads CASSAASTGGLYTEAFF. CDR3 bases: TGTGCCAGCAGCGCTGCTTCGACAGGGGGCTTGTACACTGAAGCTTTCTTT.

This sequence joins TRBV21-1 and TRBJ2-7; the table's TRBD2 call for D was not verified on the DNA. TRBV21-1 is noted as a pseudogene. The CDR3 contains 14 residues. CDR3 sequence reads: CASSKGGSRYEQYF. CDR3 bases: TGTGCCAGCAGCAAAGGCGGCAGCCGCTACGAGCAGTACTTC.

This clone was observed a few times. V usage is TRBV5-1 and J usage is TRBJ1-2; TRBD1 might be the D (5 bases). The CDR3 has 12 residues. Germline V CDR1 and CDR2: SGHRS, YFSETQ. Trimming took 0 bases from V and 8 from J, leaving 8 bases between them. In nucleotides, the CDR3 is TGCGCCAGCAGCTTGGGGACACGGGGCTACACCTTC. Translated: CASSLGTRGYTF. The complete variable domain, with remaining parts taken from reference TRBV5-1 and TRBJ1-2, reads KAGVTQTPRYLIKTRGQQVTLSCSPISGHRSVSWYQQTPGQGLQFLFEYFSETQRNKGNFPGRFSGRQFSNSRSEMNVSTLELGDSALYLCASSLGTRGYTFGSGTRLTVV.

The chain couples TRBV19 to TRBJ2-1; perhaps D is TRBD1 or TRBD2 (5 bases each). Germline V lookup: CDR1 LNHDA, CDR2 SQIVND (reference sequence). V shed 6 bases and J shed 9 bases, with 24 bases lying between them. The CDR3 runs 16 residues. As DNA, the CDR3 is TGTGCCAGTAGCACCCAGGGTATCTCGGTTGGGAGTGAGCAGTTCTTC. Its protein is CASSTQGISVGSEQFF.

In regard to this clone: A far larger clone is just one base off, so this is likely a read error. Other DNA sequences in this sample translate to the same CDR3. The chain joins TRBV4-2 to TRBJ2-1; 7 positions match TRBD2. CDR1 and CDR2 (germline): LGHNA, YNFKEQ. The CDR3 is 15 residues long. J gave up 0 bases and V 4 bases, and 3 bases lay outside the gene matches. The CDR3 DNA reads as TGTGCCAGCAGCCCTCAGCGGGACTCCTACAATGAGCAGTTCTTC. Protein: CASSPQRDSYNEQFF.